A single sample gave rise to the 30 T cell receptor beta chains below, sequenced in a study of shared clonotypes between healthy human individuals. CD45RO-negative CD8 cells positively selected for CCR7 made up the naive population, which excluded terminally differentiated effector memory CD45RA+ cells. Profiling relied on immunoSEQ multiplex PCR, and the TCRdb table lists in-frame clones only, not all of them. The sample holds about 2.1 million clones, roughly 91% seen once. Source material: naive CD8+ T cells from PBMCs. The origin of the receptors is a man younger than 35 in good health. Some clones in this sample may be carry-over from other donors' samples.

This chain links TRBV6-4 with TRBJ2-5; the match to TRBD2 covers 9 bases. The germline V gene encodes CDR1 MRHNA and CDR2 SNTAGT. Unmatched junction bases numbered 7, after V lost 0 bases and J lost 2 bases. The CDR3 is 17 residues long. The CDR3 region has the DNA TGTGCCAGCAGTGACTCTTGTCTAGCGGGAACACAAGAGACCCAGTACTTC. As protein: CASSDSCLAGTQETQYF.

The chain recombines TRBV27 with TRBJ2-7; TRBD1 might be the D (5 bases). This CDR3 comprises 16 residues. V lost 6 bases and J lost 1, with 19 bases in between. Germline values: CDR1 MNHEY, CDR2 SMNVEV (reference sequence). As DNA, the CDR3 is TGTGCCAGCAGCCCCTCTCTGGGCAGGGTGTCCTACGAGCAGTACTTC. It codes for CASSPSLGRVSYEQYF.

The V gene is TRBV4-1, the J gene TRBJ2-1; D might be TRBD2 (5 bases). The CDR3 length is 18 residues. Per germline, CDR1 MGHRA and CDR2 YSYEKL. V shed 0 bases and J shed 0 bases, with 15 bases lying between them. The CDR3 here is CASSQETGIPSSYNEQFF. DNA for the CDR3: TGCGCCAGCAGCCAAGAGACGGGAATCCCAAGCTCCTACAATGAGCAGTTCTTC.

V and J are TRBV7-3 and TRBJ2-1, with TRBD2 matching 7 bases. This CDR3 comprises 15 residues. Germline V gives CDR1 SGHTA, CDR2 FQGTGA. CDR3 in DNA: TGTGCTCCCAGCGATATGGGAGGGCGGGGCAATGAGCAGTTCTTC. Its protein is CAPSDMGGRGNEQFF.

The rearrangement links TRBV10-3 to TRBJ2-1, with unresolved D. The ends were cut back, 0 bases at V and 9 bases at J, with 18 bases in the middle. CDR1 and CDR2 (germline): ENHRY, SYGVKD. The CDR3 spans 16 residues. The CDR3, as DNA: TGTGCCATCAGTGAGTCCCGGGTCGATCGTCCAGGTGAGCAGTTCTTC. It specifies CAISESRVDRPGEQFF.

The rearrangement uses TRBV27 and TRBJ2-2; the match to TRBD2 covers 11 bases. The CDR3 runs to 18 residues. Germline loops: CDR1 MNHEY, CDR2 SMNVEV (reference sequence). V gave up 3 bases and J gave up 4 bases; unmatched junction bases: 10. The CDR3 DNA follows: TGTGCCAGCAGTTTCTCTCTAGCGGGAGGCCCTGTCACCGGGGAGCTGTTTTTT. Translated: CASSFSLAGGPVTGELFF.

The chain is built from TRBV7-9 and TRBJ2-3, with D possibly being TRBD2 (5 bases). The CDR3 length is 13 residues. CDR1 is SEHNR and CDR2 is FQNEAQ in the germline V gene (reference sequence). Trimming shortened V by 4 bases and J by 10 bases, and 15 bases separated the two germline ends. CDR3 protein: CASSSLDYFSQYF. For the CDR3, the DNA is TGTGCCAGCAGCTCACTTGACTACTTTTCGCAGTATTTT.

The V call is TRBV6-5, the J call TRBJ2-1; 8 nucleotides match TRBD2. J gave up 5 bases and V 0 bases, and 0 bases lay outside the gene matches. The V gene's germline CDR1 is MNHEY and CDR2 SVGAGI. CDR3 length equals 14 residues. The CDR3 DNA sequence: TGTGCCAGCAGTTACTCGACTAGCGACAATGAGCAGTTCTTC. It is translated as CASSYSTSDNEQFF.

This rearrangement joins TRBV10-2 to TRBJ2-1, with D perhaps TRBD2 (6 bases). The V gene lost 6 bases and the J gene lost 5 bases, with 14 bases spanning the gap. Germline V lookup: CDR1 WSHSY, CDR2 SAAADI. This CDR3 comprises 14 residues. This CDR3 is CASSRLDGNNEQFF. The DNA for the CDR3 is TGCGCCAGCAGCCGACTAGACGGGAACAATGAGCAGTTCTTC.

V and J are TRBV19 and TRBJ2-2; TRBD2 is a possible D gene (5 bases). Germline V CDR1 and CDR2: LNHDA, SQIVND (reference sequence). The ends were cut back, 1 base at V and 6 bases at J, with 6 bases in the middle. CDR3 length equals 13 residues. The CDR3 nucleotides read TGTGCCAGTAGTATAGCCGGGGCCGGGGAGCTGTTTTTT. This codes for CASSIAGAGELFF.

J is TRBJ2-7 and V is TRBV4-1; either TRBD1 or TRBD2 may supply D (5 bases each). Deletions cut 3 bases from V and 3 bases from J, with 18 bases between. The CDR3 consists of 16 residues. Germline loops: CDR1 MGHRA, CDR2 YSYEKL. In DNA, the CDR3 is TGCGCCAGCAGCCAGGCCCGGGACGGGTTACACTACGAGCAGTACTTC. Translation: CASSQARDGLHYEQYF.

About this clone: Different DNA sequences within this sample yield the same CDR3. The chain joins TRBV9 to TRBJ1-3; the D is unclear. There are 15 residues in the CDR3. Germline V gene sequence: CDR1 SGDLS, CDR2 YYNGEE. V lost 0 bases and J 0 bases, leaving 7 bases between the germline ends. The CDR3 loop reads CASSVGGGSGNTIYF. CDR3 DNA sequence: TGTGCCAGCAGCGTAGGGGGAGGCTCTGGAAACACCATATATTTT.

The chain uses TRBV6-5 and TRBJ2-1, with 9 bases fitting TRBD1. J gave up 2 bases and V 7 bases, and 6 bases lay outside the gene matches. The CDR3 spans 15 residues. The germline V gene encodes CDR1 MNHEY and CDR2 SVGAGI. CDR3 nucleotides: TGTGCCAGCACCCTGACAGGGGGAACCTACAATGAGCAGTTCTTC. Encoded protein: CASTLTGGTYNEQFF.

The chain is built from TRBV27 and TRBJ1-4; D may be TRBD1 (5 bases). Trimming pared 4 bases from V and 4 bases from J, leaving 13 bases between. The CDR3 has 15 amino acids. Germline loops: CDR1 MNHEY, CDR2 SMNVEV (reference sequence). The CDR3 sequence: CASSSSGTLNEKLFF. CDR3 in DNA: TGTGCCAGCAGTTCCTCCGGGACGCTTAATGAAAAACTGTTTTTT. Drawing the rest from reference TRBV27 and TRBJ1-4, the complete variable domain is EAQVTQNPRYLITVTGKKLTVTCSQNMNHEYMSWYRQDPGLGLRQIYYSMNVEVTDKGDVPEGYKVSRKEKRNFPLILESPSPNQTSLYFCASSSSGTLNEKLFFGSGTQLSVL.

The chain carries TRBV7-8 and TRBJ2-7; 8 nucleotides match TRBD2. This CDR3 is built from 15 residues. CDR1 and CDR2 from the germline V gene are SGHVS and FQNEAQ. J lost 4 bases, V lost 5 bases, and 10 bases had no gene match. The CDR3 protein is CASSPVTSGDYEQYF. The DNA of the CDR3 is TGTGCCAGCAGCCCGGTAACTAGCGGAGATTACGAGCAGTACTTC.

The genes are TRBV27 and TRBJ1-1, with a weak D call TRBD1 (5 bases). CDR3 length: 15 residues. Germline loops: CDR1 MNHEY, CDR2 SMNVEV (reference sequence). Trimming removed 8 bases at V and 5 bases at J, with 21 bases between. The DNA of the CDR3 is TGTGCCAGCTGTCCCTTGTTGGGGGGATTTACTGAAGCTTTCTTT. Protein sequence: CASCPLLGGFTEAFF.

The rearrangement joins TRBV19 to TRBJ2-7, with no clear D. There are 15 residues in the CDR3. The V end lost 2 bases, the J end lost 3 bases, and 14 bases lay between the germline ends. CDR1 is LNHDA and CDR2 is SQIVND in the germline V gene (reference sequence). This CDR3 reads CASSIFKGANYEQYF. The CDR3 DNA is TGTGCCAGTAGTATATTTAAGGGCGCCAACTACGAGCAGTACTTC.

The rearrangement uses TRBV5-4 and TRBJ1-2; 10 bases line up with TRBD1. The CDR3 is 15 amino acids. V lost 4 bases to trimming and J lost 5 bases; unmatched junction nucleotides: 8. Per germline, CDR1 SGHNT and CDR2 YYREEE (reference sequence). CDR3 DNA: TGTGCCAGCAGCCCCGGGACAGGGGTAGGTTATGGCTACACCTTC. Protein: CASSPGTGVGYGYTF. Using reference TRBV5-4 and TRBJ1-2 for the parts outside the CDR3, the full variable domain is ETGVTQSPTHLIKTRGQQVTLRCSSQSGHNTVSWYQQALGQGPQFIFQYYREEENGRGNFPPRFSGLQFPNYSSELNVNALELDDSALYLCASSPGTGVGYGYTFGSGTRLTVV.

This chain joins TRBV18 and TRBJ2-7, with D perhaps given as TRBD1 or TRBD2 (5 bases each). The CDR3 consists of 13 residues. With 3 bases removed from V and 13 bases from J, the gap between germline ends came to 19 bases. The germline gives CDR1 KGHSH, CDR2 LQKENI. CDR3 in amino acids: CASSPARDPPLYF. CDR3 in DNA: TGTGCCAGCTCACCGGCCAGGGACCCCCCGCTATACTTC.

On this clone: This CDR3 is also generated by other DNA sequences in the sample. CDR3 protein: CSVGGLAVNEQFF. CDR3 bases: TGCAGCGTTGGGGGACTAGCAGTAAATGAGCAGTTCTTC. The chain couples TRBV29-1 to TRBJ2-1, with 9 bases aligning to TRBD2. The V and J ends lost 4 bases and 7 bases, in that order; junction bases with no gene match: 5. This CDR3 has 13 residues. Per germline, CDR1 SQVTM and CDR2 ANQGSEA.

This clone occurred once. The chain couples TRBV6-5 to TRBJ1-6; D remains ambiguous. V lost 4 bases and J lost 10, with 20 bases in between. Germline V gives CDR1 MNHEY, CDR2 SVGAGI. CDR3 length: 16 residues. CDR3 region: CASSSPFGPRESPLHF. DNA of the CDR3: TGTGCCAGCAGTTCTCCTTTCGGTCCTAGGGAGTCACCCCTCCACTTT.

The chain is built from TRBV7-9 and TRBJ1-1; no firm D call. Germline V gene lookup returns CDR1 SEHNR and CDR2 FQNEAQ (reference sequence). This CDR3 has 16 residues. Trimming cost V 1 base and J 5 bases, with 17 bases left between them. The CDR3 here is CASSLGELWGRTEAFF. The CDR3 DNA sequence: TGTGCCAGCAGCTTAGGTGAATTGTGGGGAAGAACTGAAGCTTTCTTT.

The chain uses TRBV11-2 and TRBJ2-1; the match to TRBD2 covers 10 bases. The CDR3 totals 15 residues. Trimming took 3 bases from V and 8 from J; bases not matched to a gene: 7. Germline V gene data show CDR1 as SGHAT and CDR2 as FQNNGV. DNA for the CDR3: TGTGCCAGCAGCTTGGGAGCGGGAGGGCCTGATGAGCAGTTCTTC. Its translation is CASSLGAGGPDEQFF.

The rearrangement links TRBV27 to TRBJ2-1; either TRBD1 or TRBD2 may supply D (5 bases each). This CDR3 comprises 12 residues. Deletions cut 5 bases from V and 15 bases from J, with 17 bases between. The germline CDR1 and CDR2 sequences are MNHEY and SMNVEV (reference sequence). The CDR3 loop is CASSVGPPVWFF. CDR3 nucleotides: TGTGCCAGCAGTGTGGGACCCCCCGTCTGGTTCTTC.

This chain links TRBV11-3 with TRBJ2-2; 7 nucleotides align to TRBD1. The CDR3 consists of 13 residues. CDR1 and CDR2 from the germline V gene are SGHNT and YENEEA. The V gene end was trimmed by 8 bases and the J gene end by 1 base; junction bases not matched to a gene: 1. The CDR3 region is CASRDRNTGELFF. CDR3 DNA sequence: TGTGCCAGCCGGGACAGGAACACCGGGGAGCTGTTTTTT.

In its sample, this clone was seen once. The V gene is TRBV7-8, the J gene TRBJ2-3; TRBD1 matches at 8 bases. Germline CDR1 is SGHVS and CDR2 is FQNEAQ. Germline trimming cut 4 bases from V and 2 bases from J; bases unmatched to any gene: 5. The CDR3 contains 15 residues. CDR3 bases: TGTGCCAGCAGCTCGAGACAGGGGTACACAGATACGCAGTATTTT. This sequence encodes CASSSRQGYTDTQYF.

The gene calls are TRBV6-5 and TRBJ1-4; TRBD1 is a possible D gene (5 bases). There are 15 residues in the CDR3. Trimming removed 7 bases at V and 5 bases at J, with 17 bases between. Germline V CDR1 and CDR2: MNHEY, SVGAGI. Here the CDR3 reads CASTLSRGRNEKLFF. The CDR3 DNA reads as TGTGCCAGCACCCTAAGCCGGGGGAGAAATGAAAAACTGTTTTTT.

As to this clone: The sample has other DNA sequences that encode this CDR3 too. The chain joins TRBV19 to TRBJ1-1; D possibly corresponds to TRBD1 (5 bases). V dropped 3 bases and J dropped 4 bases, with 6 bases sitting between them. CDR3 length: 12 amino acids. CDR1 is LNHDA, CDR2 SQIVND, per germline (reference sequence). The CDR3 here is CASSIGATEAFF. In nucleotides, the CDR3 is TGTGCCAGTAGTATCGGGGCCACTGAAGCTTTCTTT.

CDR3 sequence reads: CASRRGGFHNEQFF. CDR3 DNA: TGTGCCAGCAGAAGGGGGGGGTTTCACAATGAGCAGTTCTTC. The chain is built from TRBV6-5 and TRBJ2-1; tentatively, D is TRBD2 (7 bases). In germline, CDR1 is MNHEY, CDR2 SVGAGI. V shed 6 bases and J shed 5 bases, with 14 bases lying between them. The CDR3 is 14 amino acids.

The V gene is TRBV2, the J gene TRBJ2-2; the D is unclear. This CDR3 comprises 12 residues. CDR1 and CDR2 from the germline V gene are SNHLY and FYNNEI. The V end lost 6 bases, the J end lost 7 bases, and 9 bases lay between the germline ends. The chain's CDR3 is CASRSPSGELFF. The DNA of the CDR3 is TGTGCCAGCAGGAGCCCAAGCGGGGAGCTGTTTTTT.